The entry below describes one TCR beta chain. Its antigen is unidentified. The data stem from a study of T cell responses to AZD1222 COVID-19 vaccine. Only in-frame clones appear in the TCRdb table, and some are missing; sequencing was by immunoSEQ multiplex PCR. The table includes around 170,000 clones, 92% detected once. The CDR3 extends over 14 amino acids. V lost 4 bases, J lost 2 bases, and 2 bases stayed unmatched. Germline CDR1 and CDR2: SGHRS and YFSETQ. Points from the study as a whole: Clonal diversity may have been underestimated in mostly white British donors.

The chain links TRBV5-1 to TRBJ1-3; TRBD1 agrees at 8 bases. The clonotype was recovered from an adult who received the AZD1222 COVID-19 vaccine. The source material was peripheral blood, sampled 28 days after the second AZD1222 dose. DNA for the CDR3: TGCGCCAGCAGCCAGGACAGGGCTGGAAACACCATATATTTT. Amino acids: CASSQDRAGNTIYF.